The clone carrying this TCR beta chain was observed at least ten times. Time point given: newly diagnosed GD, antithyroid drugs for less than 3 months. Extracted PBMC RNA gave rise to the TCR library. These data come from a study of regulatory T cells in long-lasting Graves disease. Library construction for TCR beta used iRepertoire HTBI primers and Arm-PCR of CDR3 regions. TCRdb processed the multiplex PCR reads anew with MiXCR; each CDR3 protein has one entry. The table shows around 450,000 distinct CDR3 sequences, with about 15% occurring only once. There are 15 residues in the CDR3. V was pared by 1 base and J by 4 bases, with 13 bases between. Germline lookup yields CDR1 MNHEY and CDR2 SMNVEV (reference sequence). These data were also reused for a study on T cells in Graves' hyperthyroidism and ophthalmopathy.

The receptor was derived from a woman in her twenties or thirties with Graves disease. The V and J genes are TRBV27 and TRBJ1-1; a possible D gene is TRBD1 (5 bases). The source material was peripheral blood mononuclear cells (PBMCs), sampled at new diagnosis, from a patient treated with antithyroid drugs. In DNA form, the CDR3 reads TGTGCCAGCAGTTTATTGGGACGATTGAGCACTGAAGCTTTCTTT. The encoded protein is CASSLLGRLSTEAFF.